This TCR beta chain was profiled in a study of tumor-infiltrating lymphocytes in primary liver carcinoma. Broader study findings: Pairs of tumor regions overlapped more than tumor-adjacent and tumor-blood pairs did.

A constant-region primer primed TCR beta cDNA synthesis from 400 to 550 ng of total RNA. TCR beta libraries came from three nested multiplex PCR rounds using slightly modified ARM-PCR. TRBV1-TRBV30 forward and Cbeta reverse primers drove the first two roughly 10-cycle rounds. TCRdb independently ran MiXCR on the multiplex PCR reads; one entry per CDR3 protein. The sample consists of 250,000 to 400,000 distinct CDR3 sequences, less than 75% of them appearing once. As to this clonotype: What it recognizes is unknown. An end of the junction differs from the germline gene, which may be a read error.

Both blood RNA, taken from unsorted whole blood, and germline DNA were extracted. CDR3 length equals 16 residues. The germline V gene encodes CDR1 PRHDT and CDR2 FYEKMQ (reference sequence). This chain uses TRBV13 with TRBJ2-5; 9 nucleotides align to TRBD2. The TCR comes from a middle-aged man with primary liver carcinoma and hepatitis B virus infection. The sample comprised peripheral blood. The CDR3 loop reads CTSSLMTSGHQETQYF. CDR3 bases: TGTACCAGCAGCTTAATGACTAGCGGCCACCAAGAGACTCAGTACTTC.